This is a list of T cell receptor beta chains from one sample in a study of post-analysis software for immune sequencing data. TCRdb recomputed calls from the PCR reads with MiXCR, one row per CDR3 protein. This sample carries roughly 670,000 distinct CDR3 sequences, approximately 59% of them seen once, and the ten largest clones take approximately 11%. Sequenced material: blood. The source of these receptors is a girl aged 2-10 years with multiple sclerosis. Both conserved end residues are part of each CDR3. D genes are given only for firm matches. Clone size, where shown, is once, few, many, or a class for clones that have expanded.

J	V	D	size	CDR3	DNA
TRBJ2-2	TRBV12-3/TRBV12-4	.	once	CASSFEGATGELFF	TGTGCCAGCAGTTTCGAGGGAGCCACCGGGGAGCTGTTTTTT
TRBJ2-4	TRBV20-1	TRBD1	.	CSARDLRATGASKNIQYF	TGCAGTGCTAGAGATCTACGTGCGACAGGGGCGTCCAAAAACATTCAGTACTTC
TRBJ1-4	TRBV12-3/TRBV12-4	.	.	CASREGIIEKLFF	TGTGCCAGCAGAGAGGGGATCATTGAAAAACTGTTTTTT
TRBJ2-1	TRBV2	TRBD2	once	CATSTSGTVGEQFF	TGTGCCACTTCGACTAGCGGGACCGTTGGTGAGCAGTTCTTC
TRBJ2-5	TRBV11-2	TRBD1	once	CASSLGTGIRRETQYF	TGTGCCAGCAGCTTAGGGACAGGGATCCGGAGGGAGACCCAGTACTTC
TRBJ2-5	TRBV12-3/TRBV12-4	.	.	CASSRAEETQYF	TGTGCCAGCAGCAGAGCGGAAGAGACCCAGTACTTC
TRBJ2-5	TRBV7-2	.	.	CASSLDTGHVNGQYF	TGTGCCAGCAGCTTAGACACAGGCCACGTCAATGGGCAGTACTTC
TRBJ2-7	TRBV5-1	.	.	CASSPRDPDYEQYF	TGCGCCAGCAGCCCCCGGGACCCGGACTACGAGCAGTACTTC
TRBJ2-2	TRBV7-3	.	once	CASSFGRSTGELFF	TGTGCCAGCAGCTTCGGACGGTCCACCGGGGAGCTGTTTTTT
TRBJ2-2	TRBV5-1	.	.	CASSLRGPDTGELFF	TGCGCCAGCAGCTTACGGGGGCCGGACACCGGGGAGCTGTTTTTT
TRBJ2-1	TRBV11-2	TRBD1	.	CASSLGRSGQGNNEQFF	TGTGCCAGCAGCTTAGGACGTAGTGGACAGGGGAACAATGAGCAGTTCTTC
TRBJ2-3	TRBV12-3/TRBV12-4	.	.	CASSFSRGGDTQYF	TGTGCCAGTAGTTTTTCACGGGGCGGAGATACGCAGTATTTT
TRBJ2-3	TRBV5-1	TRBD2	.	CASSYLAGDDRYTDTQYF	TGCGCCAGCAGTTATCTAGCGGGAGACGATCGTTACACAGATACGCAGTATTTT
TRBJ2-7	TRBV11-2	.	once	CASSLVPVYEQYF	TGTGCCAGCAGCTTAGTCCCGGTCTACGAGCAGTACTTC
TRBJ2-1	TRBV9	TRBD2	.	CASSVAQLGLGIDEQFF	TGTGCCAGCAGCGTAGCCCAACTGGGACTAGGAATCGATGAGCAGTTCTTC
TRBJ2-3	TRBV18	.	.	CASSPWAAVSTDTQYF	TGTGCCAGCTCCCCTTGGGCAGCGGTTAGCACAGATACGCAGTATTTT
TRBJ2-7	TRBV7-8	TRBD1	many	CASSQDRGGEQYF	TGTGCCAGCAGCCAGGACAGGGGTGGCGAGCAGTACTTC
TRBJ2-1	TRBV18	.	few	CASSPSHNEQFF	TGTGCCAGCTCACCATCCCACAATGAGCAGTTCTTC
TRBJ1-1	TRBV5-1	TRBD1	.	CASSSQGARTEAFF	TGCGCCAGCAGCTCACAGGGGGCGAGGACTGAAGCTTTCTTT
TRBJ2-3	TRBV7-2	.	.	CASSLNWRGQVSTDTQYF	TGTGCCAGCAGCTTAAACTGGCGCGGGCAGGTTAGCACAGATACGCAGTATTTT
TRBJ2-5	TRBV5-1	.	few	CASSLGTAKETQYF	TGCGCCAGCAGCTTGGGGACAGCAAAGGAGACCCAGTACTTC
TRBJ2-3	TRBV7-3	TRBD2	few	CASSLRVAGGLDTQYF	TGTGCCAGCAGCTTAAGGGTAGCGGGAGGGTTAGATACGCAGTATTTT
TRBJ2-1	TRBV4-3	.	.	CASSRRTTHNEQFF	TGCGCCAGCAGCCGCCGGACTACGCACAATGAGCAGTTCTTC
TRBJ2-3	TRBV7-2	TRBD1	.	CASSSTGTVGASTDTQYF	TGTGCCAGCAGCTCAACCGGGACAGTTGGCGCTAGCACAGATACGCAGTATTTT
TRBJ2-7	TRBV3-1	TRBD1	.	CASSRRQGHEQYF	TGTGCCAGCAGCCGCCGACAGGGCCACGAGCAGTACTTC
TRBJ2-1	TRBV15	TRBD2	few	CATSREAGGPNEQFF	TGTGCCACCAGCAGAGAAGCGGGGGGGCCCAATGAGCAGTTCTTC
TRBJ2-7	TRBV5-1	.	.	CASSLATGKRYEQYF	TGCGCCAGCAGCCTAGCGACAGGGAAGCGCTACGAGCAGTACTTC
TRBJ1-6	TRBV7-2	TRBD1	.	CASSLDPGTGISPLHF	TGTGCCAGCAGCTTAGATCCCGGGACAGGGATTTCACCCCTCCACTTT
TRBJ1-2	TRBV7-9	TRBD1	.	CASSPWDRSAYGYTF	TGTGCCAGCAGCCCATGGGACAGGTCTGCCTATGGCTACACCTTC
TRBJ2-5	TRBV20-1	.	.	CSASPLAGKETQYF	TGCAGTGCCTCTCCTCTTGCGGGGAAAGAGACCCAGTACTTC
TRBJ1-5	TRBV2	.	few	CASSPGQPFNQPQHF	TGTGCCAGCAGCCCTGGGCAGCCCTTCAATCAGCCCCAGCATTTT
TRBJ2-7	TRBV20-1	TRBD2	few	CSAPTGTSGSPTPYEQYF	TGCAGTGCGCCCACCGGGACTAGCGGGAGCCCCACCCCCTACGAGCAGTACTTC
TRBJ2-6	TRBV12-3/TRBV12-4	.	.	CASSLEGGANVLTF	TGTGCCAGCAGTCTCGAGGGAGGGGCCAACGTCCTGACTTTC
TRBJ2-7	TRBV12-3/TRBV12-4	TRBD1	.	CASSLMGQGPYEQYF	TGTGCCAGCAGTTTAATGGGACAGGGGCCCTACGAGCAGTACTTC
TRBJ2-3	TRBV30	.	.	CAWRRGATDTQYF	TGTGCCTGGCGCCGGGGGGCAACAGATACGCAGTATTTT
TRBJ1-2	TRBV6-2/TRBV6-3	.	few	CASSYQDPGYTF	TGTGCCAGCAGTTACCAGGATCCTGGCTACACCTTC
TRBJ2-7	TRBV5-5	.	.	CASSLALIYEQYF	TGTGCCAGCAGCTTGGCACTGATCTACGAGCAGTACTTC
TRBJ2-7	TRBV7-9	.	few	CASSLFPDTYEQYF	TGTGCCAGCAGCTTATTCCCGGACACCTACGAGCAGTACTTC
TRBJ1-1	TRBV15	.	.	CATSRVGSTEAFF	TGTGCCACCAGCAGAGTAGGATCCACTGAAGCTTTCTTT
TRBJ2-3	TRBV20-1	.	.	CSARGAELSSDTQYF	TGCAGTGCTAGGGGGGCCGAGCTGTCGTCAGATACGCAGTATTTT
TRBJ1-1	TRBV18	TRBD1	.	CASSPRQGWYTEAFF	TGTGCCAGCTCACCCCGACAGGGGTGGTACACTGAAGCTTTCTTT
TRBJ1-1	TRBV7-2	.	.	CASSAGLYTEAFF	TGTGCCAGCAGCGCCGGGTTATACACTGAAGCTTTCTTT
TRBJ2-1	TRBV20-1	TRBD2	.	CSAPTGSGASYNEQFF	TGCAGTGCTCCAACCGGTAGCGGGGCCTCCTACAATGAGCAGTTCTTC
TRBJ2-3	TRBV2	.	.	CASSTSDTQYF	TGTGCCAGCAGCACTTCAGATACGCAGTATTTT
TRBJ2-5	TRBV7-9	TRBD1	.	CASSLETGGGETQYF	TGTGCCAGCAGCTTAGAGACAGGGGGCGGGGAGACCCAGTACTTC
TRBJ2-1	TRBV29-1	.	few	CSAWSGDEQFF	TGCAGCGCGTGGAGTGGGGATGAGCAGTTCTTC
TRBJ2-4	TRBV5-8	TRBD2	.	CASSSLLAGSRNIQYF	TGTGCCAGCAGCTCCCTCCTAGCGGGATCTCGAAACATTCAGTACTTC
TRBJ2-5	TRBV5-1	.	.	CASSLLGDSWETQYF	TGCGCCAGCAGCTTGTTGGGAGATTCTTGGGAGACCCAGTACTTC
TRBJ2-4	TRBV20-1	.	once	CSARSGGESKNIQYF	TGCAGTGCTAGATCAGGGGGGGAGAGCAAAAACATTCAGTACTTC
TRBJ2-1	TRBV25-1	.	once	CATQGGNEQFF	TGTGCCACCCAGGGCGGCAATGAGCAGTTCTTC
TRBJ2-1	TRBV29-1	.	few	CSVEDEGWDNEQFF	TGCAGCGTTGAAGACGAGGGCTGGGACAATGAGCAGTTCTTC
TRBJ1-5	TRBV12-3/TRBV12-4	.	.	CASTPGILSNQPQHF	TGTGCCAGCACCCCAGGGATTCTAAGCAATCAGCCCCAGCATTTT